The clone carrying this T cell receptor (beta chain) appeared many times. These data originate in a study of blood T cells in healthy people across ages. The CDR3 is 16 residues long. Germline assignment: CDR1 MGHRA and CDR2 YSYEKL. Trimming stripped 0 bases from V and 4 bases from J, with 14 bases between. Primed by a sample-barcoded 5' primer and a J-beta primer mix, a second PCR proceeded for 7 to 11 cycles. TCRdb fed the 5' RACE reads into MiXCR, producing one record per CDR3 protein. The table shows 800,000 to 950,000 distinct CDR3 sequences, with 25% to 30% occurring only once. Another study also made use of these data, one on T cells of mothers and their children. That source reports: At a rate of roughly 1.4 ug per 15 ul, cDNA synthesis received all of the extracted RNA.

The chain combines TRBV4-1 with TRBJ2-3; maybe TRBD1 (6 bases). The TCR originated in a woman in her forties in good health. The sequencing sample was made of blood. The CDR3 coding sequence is TGCGCCAGCAGCCAAGATAGGCAGGGGCTGCCAGATACGCAGTATTTT. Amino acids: CASSQDRQGLPDTQYF.